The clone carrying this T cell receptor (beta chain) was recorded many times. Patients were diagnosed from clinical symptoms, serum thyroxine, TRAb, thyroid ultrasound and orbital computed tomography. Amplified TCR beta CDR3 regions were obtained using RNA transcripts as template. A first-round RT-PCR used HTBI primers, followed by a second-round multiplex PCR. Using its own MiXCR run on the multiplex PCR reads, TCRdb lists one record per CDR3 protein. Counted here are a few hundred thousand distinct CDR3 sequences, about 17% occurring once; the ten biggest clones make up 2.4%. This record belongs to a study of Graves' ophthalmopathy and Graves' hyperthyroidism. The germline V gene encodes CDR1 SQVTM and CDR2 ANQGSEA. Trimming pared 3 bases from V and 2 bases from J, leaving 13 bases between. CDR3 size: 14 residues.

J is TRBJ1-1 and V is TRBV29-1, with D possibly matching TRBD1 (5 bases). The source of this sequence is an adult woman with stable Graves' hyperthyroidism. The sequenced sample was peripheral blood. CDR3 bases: TGCAGCGTTGAGGCCCAGGGACTTAACACTGAAGCTTTCTTT. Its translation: CSVEAQGLNTEAFF.